This T cell receptor (beta chain) was observed in a study of blood T cell repertoires in COVID-19. Study overall: There were acute and convalescent COVID-19 samples, and they came from the United States, Italy and Spain.

This CDR3 is 15 amino acids long. V gave up 4 bases and J gave up 6 bases; unmatched junction bases: 9. From germline, CDR1 is MDHEN and CDR2 SYDVKM. Generated by immunoSEQ multiplex PCR, the TCRdb table keeps only in-frame clones and is missing some. The top ten hold about 20% of the sample, which has approximately 170,000 clones, roughly 85% seen once. Living in about 25 US areas, the participants were between about 18 and 100 years of age. This sequence was found in a woman between 65 and 79 years old in a cohort exposed to, infected with or recovered from COVID-19 (not recorded which). The V gene is TRBV28, the J gene TRBJ2-7; TRBD1 matches 10 bases. Sequences were obtained from PBMCs or T cells enriched from blood (not recorded which). The CDR3 sequence: CASSYFPGQGPEQYF. CDR3 coding DNA: TGTGCCAGCAGTTATTTCCCGGGACAGGGGCCCGAGCAGTACTTC.